The clone carrying this T cell receptor beta chain was counted many times. Antigen specificity is unknown. CDR3 size: 15 residues. Germline V gene lookup returns CDR1 SGHVS and CDR2 FQNEAQ. V was clipped by 2 bases and J by 5 bases; unmatched bases: 6. This record belongs to a study of T cell repertoires in cytomegalovirus infection. In the study overall: Indications came from public TCR beta signatures; they pointed to CMV infection and to a matching HLA type. Regarding the study as a whole: Summed frequency of shared TCR beta families picked out CMV carriers who also had the relevant HLA.

TCRdb reprocessed the reads with MiXCR, giving one entry per CDR3 protein. The repertoire includes 500,000 to 600,000 distinct CDR3 sequences, about 15% of them detected once, and 20% to 30% sits in the top ten. Material for sequencing was CD8+ T cells from PBMCs. The receptor's source is a human donor in good health (CMV status not recorded). Some clones in this sample may be carry-over from other donors' samples. The V call is TRBV7-8, the J call TRBJ2-7; 10 bases agree with TRBD1. The CDR3 sequence: CASSLRGTGVHEQYF. The CDR3 nucleotides read TGTGCCAGCAGCTTACGAGGGACAGGGGTTCACGAGCAGTACTTC. Based on the CDR3 plus reference TRBV7-8 and TRBJ2-7, the full variable domain is GAGVSQSPRYKVAKRGQDVALRCDPISGHVSLFWYQQALGQGPEFLTYFQNEAQLDKSGLPSDRFFAERPEGSVSTLKIQRTQQEDSAVYLCASSLRGTGVHEQYFGPGTRLTVT.